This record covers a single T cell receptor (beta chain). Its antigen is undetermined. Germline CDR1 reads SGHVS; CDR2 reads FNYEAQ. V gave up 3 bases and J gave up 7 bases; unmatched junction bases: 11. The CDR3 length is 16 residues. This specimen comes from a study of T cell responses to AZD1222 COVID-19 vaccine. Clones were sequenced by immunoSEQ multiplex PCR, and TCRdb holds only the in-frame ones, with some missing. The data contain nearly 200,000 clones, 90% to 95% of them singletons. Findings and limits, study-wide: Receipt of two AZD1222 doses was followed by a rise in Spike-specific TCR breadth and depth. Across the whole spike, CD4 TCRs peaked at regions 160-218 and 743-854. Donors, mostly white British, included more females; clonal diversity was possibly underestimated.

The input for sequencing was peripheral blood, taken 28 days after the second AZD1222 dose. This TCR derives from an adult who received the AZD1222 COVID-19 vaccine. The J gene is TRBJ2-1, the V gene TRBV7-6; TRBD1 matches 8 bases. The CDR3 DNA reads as TGTGCCAGCAGCTTGCCAGGGGGCGATAGCTGGAATGAGCAGTTCTTC. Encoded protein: CASSLPGGDSWNEQFF.